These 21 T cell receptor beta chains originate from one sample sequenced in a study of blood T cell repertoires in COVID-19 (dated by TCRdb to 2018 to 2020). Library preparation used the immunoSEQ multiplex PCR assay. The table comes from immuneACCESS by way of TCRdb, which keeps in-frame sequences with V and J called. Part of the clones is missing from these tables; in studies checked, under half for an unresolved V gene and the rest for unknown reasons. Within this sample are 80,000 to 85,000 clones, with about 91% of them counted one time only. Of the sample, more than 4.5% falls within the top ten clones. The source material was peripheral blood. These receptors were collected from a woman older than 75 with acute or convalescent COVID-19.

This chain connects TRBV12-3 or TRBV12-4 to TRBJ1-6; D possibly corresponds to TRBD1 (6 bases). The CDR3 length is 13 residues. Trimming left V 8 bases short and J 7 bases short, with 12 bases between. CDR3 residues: CASGRGENSPLHF. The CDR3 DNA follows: TGTGCCAGCGGGAGGGGGGAGAATTCACCCCTCCACTTT.

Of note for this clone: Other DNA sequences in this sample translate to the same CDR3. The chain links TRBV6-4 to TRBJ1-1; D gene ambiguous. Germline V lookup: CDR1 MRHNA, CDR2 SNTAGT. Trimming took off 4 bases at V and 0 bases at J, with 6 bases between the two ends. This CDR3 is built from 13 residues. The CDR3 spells CASSVELNTEAFF. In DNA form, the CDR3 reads TGTGCCAGCAGTGTAGAACTGAACACTGAAGCTTTCTTT.

CDR3 amino acids: CASSSNRSPSGNTIYF. CDR3 sequence (DNA): TGTGCCAGCAGTTCCAACCGAAGCCCCTCTGGAAACACCATATATTTT. This chain joins TRBV2 and TRBJ1-3; no clear D. Germline V gene lookup returns CDR1 SNHLY and CDR2 FYNNEI. The CDR3 totals 16 residues. V was cut by 5 bases and J by 0 bases, with 14 bases left in between. Supplemented by reference TRBV2 and TRBJ1-3, the full variable domain reads EPEVTQTPSHQVTQMGQEVILRCVPISNHLYFYWYRQILGQKVEFLVSFYNNEISEKSEIFDDQFSVERPDGSNFTLKIRSTKLEDSAMYFCASSSNRSPSGNTIYFGEGSWLTVV.

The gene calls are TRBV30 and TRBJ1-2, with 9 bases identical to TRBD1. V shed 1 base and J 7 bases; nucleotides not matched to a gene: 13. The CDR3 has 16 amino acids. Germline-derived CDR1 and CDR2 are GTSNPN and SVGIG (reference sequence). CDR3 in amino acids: CAWSGIFEGGQGGYTF. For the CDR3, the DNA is TGTGCCTGGAGTGGAATATTCGAAGGGGGACAGGGTGGCTACACCTTC.

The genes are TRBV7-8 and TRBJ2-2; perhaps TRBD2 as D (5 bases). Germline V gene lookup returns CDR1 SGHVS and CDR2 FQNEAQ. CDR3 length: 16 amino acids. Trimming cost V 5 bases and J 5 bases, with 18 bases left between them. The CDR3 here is CASSARIGESTGELFF. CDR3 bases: TGTGCCAGCAGCGCACGTATCGGGGAGAGTACCGGGGAGCTGTTTTTT. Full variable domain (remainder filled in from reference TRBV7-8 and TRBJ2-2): GAGVSQSPRYKVAKRGQDVALRCDPISGHVSLFWYQQALGQGPEFLTYFQNEAQLDKSGLPSDRFFAERPEGSVSTLKIQRTQQEDSAVYLCASSARIGESTGELFFGEGSRLTVL.

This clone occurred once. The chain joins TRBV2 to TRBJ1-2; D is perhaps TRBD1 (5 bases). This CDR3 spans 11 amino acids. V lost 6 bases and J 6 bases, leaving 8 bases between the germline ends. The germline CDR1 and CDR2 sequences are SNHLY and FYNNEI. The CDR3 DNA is TGTGCCAGCAGGCCCAGGGATGGCTACACCTTC. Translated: CASRPRDGYTF.

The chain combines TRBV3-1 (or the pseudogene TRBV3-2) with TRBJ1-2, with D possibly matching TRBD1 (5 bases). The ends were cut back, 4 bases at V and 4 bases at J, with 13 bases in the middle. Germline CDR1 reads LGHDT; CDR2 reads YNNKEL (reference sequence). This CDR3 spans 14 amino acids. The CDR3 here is CASSRQGPLYGYTF. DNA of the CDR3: TGTGCCAGCAGCCGGCAGGGCCCCCTCTATGGCTACACCTTC.

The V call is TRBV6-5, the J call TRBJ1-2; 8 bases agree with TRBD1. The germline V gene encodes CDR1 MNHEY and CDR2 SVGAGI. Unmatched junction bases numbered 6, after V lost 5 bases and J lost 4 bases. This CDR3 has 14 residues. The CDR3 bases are TGTGCCAGCAGTACGGACAGGGCCGGCTATGGCTACACCTTC. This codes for CASSTDRAGYGYTF.

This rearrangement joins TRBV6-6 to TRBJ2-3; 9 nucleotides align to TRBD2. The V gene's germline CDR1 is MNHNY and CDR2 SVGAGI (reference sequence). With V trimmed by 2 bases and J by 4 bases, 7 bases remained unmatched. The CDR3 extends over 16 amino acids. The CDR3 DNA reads TGTGCCAGCAGTTACGATACTAGCGGGCCATCAGATACGCAGTATTTT. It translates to CASSYDTSGPSDTQYF.

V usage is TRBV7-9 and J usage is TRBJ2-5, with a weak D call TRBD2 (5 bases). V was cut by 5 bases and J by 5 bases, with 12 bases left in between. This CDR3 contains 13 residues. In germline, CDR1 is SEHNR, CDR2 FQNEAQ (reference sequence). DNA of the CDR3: TGTGCCAGCAGCCTTGGAGGCGGGGAGACCCAGTACTTC. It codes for CASSLGGGETQYF.

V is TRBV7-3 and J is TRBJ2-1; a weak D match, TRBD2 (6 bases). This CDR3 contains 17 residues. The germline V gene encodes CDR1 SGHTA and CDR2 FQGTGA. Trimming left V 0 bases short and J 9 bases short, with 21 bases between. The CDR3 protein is CASSLTFELAQRGEQFF. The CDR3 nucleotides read TGTGCCAGCAGCTTAACGTTCGAACTAGCCCAGAGGGGTGAGCAGTTCTTC.

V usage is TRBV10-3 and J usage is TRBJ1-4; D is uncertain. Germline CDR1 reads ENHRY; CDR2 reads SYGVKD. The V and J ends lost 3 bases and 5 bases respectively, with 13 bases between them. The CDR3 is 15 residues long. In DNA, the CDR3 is TGTGCCATCAGTGACCTTCCAGGCAGAAATGAAAAACTGTTTTTT. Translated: CAISDLPGRNEKLFF.

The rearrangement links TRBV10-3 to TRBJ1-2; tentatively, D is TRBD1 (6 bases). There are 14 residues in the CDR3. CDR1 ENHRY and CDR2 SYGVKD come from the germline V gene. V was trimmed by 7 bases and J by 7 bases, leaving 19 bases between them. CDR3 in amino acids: CAITGDTRTSGYTF. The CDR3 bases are TGTGCCATCACCGGGGACACGCGGACCTCTGGCTACACCTTC.

CDR3 amino acids: CASQHPGNLYGYTF. The CDR3 DNA is TGTGCCAGTCAACACCCAGGAAATCTCTATGGCTACACCTTC. The chain links TRBV19 to TRBJ1-2; D is unresolved. Germline values: CDR1 LNHDA, CDR2 SQIVND (reference sequence). This CDR3 comprises 14 residues. Trimming shortened V by 8 bases and J by 4 bases, and 17 bases separated the two germline ends.

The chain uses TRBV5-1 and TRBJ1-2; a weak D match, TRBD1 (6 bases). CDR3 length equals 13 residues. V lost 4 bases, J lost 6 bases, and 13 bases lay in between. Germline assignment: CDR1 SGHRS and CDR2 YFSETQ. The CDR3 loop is CASSDQGIDGYTF. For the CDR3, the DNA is TGCGCCAGCAGCGACCAGGGGATAGATGGCTACACCTTC.

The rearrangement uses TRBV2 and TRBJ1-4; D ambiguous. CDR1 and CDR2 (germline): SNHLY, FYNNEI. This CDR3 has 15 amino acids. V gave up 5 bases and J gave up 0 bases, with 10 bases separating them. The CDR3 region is CASSREAATNEKLFF. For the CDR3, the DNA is TGTGCCAGCAGTCGAGAGGCTGCAACTAATGAAAAACTGTTTTTT.

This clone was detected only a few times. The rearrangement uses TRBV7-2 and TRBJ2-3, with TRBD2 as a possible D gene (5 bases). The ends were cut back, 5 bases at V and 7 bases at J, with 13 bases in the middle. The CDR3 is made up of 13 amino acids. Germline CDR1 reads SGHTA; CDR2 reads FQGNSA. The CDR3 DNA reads TGTGCCAGCAGCCCCCGGACGGGAAATACGCAGTATTTT. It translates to CASSPRTGNTQYF.

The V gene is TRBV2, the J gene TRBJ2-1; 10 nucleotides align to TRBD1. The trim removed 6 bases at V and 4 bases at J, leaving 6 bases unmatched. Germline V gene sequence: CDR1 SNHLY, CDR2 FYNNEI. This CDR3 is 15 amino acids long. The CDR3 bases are TGTGCCAGCAGGACCGGGACAGGGGATTACAATGAGCAGTTCTTC. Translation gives CASRTGTGDYNEQFF. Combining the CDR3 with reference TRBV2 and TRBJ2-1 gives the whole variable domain EPEVTQTPSHQVTQMGQEVILRCVPISNHLYFYWYRQILGQKVEFLVSFYNNEISEKSEIFDDQFSVERPDGSNFTLKIRSTKLEDSAMYFCASRTGTGDYNEQFFGPGTRLTVL.

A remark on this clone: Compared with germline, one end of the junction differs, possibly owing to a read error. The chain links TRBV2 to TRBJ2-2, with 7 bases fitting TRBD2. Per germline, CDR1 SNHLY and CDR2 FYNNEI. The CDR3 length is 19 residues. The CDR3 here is CASTERTFMNSRGAGELFF. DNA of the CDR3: TGTGCCAGCACTGAAAGGACCTTCATGAATTCACGGGGGGCCGGGGAGCTGTTTTTT.

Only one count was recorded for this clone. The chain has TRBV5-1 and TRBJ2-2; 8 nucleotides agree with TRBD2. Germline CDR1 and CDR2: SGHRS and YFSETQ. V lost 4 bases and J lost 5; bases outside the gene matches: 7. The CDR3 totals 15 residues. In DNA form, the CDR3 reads TGCGCCAGCAGCATCCCAGCGGGGGATACCGGGGAGCTGTTTTTT. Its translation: CASSIPAGDTGELFF.

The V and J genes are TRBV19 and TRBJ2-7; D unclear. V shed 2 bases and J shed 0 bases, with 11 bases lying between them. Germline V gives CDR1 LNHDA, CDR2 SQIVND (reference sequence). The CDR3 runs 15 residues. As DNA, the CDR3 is TGTGCCAGTAGTATAAGAGGCCCATCCTCCTACGAGCAGTACTTC. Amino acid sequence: CASSIRGPSSYEQYF.